This T cell receptor beta chain was sequenced during a study of blood T cell repertoires in COVID-19. TCRdb's copy holds only in-frame clones and misses some; the assay was immunoSEQ multiplex PCR. This sample has around 190,000 clones; about 86% occur once, and the top ten carry 8% to 10%. The receptor comes from a man aged 50-60 years with active or convalescent COVID-19. Sequencing input: peripheral blood.

CDR3 sequence reads: CASSQEGTLQETQYF. The DNA of the CDR3 is TGTGCCAGCAGCCAAGAAGGGACACTACAAGAGACCCAGTACTTC. This chain uses TRBV3-1 (or the pseudogene TRBV3-2) with TRBJ2-5; D is possibly TRBD1 (6 bases). The CDR3 covers 15 residues. Germline CDR1 is LGHDT and CDR2 is YNNKEL (reference sequence). With 0 bases removed from V and 2 bases from J, the gap between germline ends came to 10 bases.